The source of this T cell receptor (beta chain) is a study of identical twins. TCRdb ran MiXCR on the 5' RACE reads and lists one entry per CDR3 protein. Among about 190,000 distinct CDR3 sequences listed, roughly 15% were seen once. This clonotype has a handful of counts. This CDR3 spans 20 amino acids. J was trimmed by 7 bases and V by 3 bases; bases with no gene match: 22. Germline CDR1 reads KGHSH; CDR2 reads LQKENI. These data were likewise used in another study, on T cells expressing NK-cell markers.

Input material: CD8+ T cells sorted from blood. This TCR was recovered from a young woman in good health. The rearrangement links TRBV18 to TRBJ2-3; TRBD2 agrees at 10 bases. The DNA of the CDR3 is TGTGCCAGCTCACCCCTTACGACTAATGCAGCGGGGGGGCCGATGCATACGCAGTATTTT. Translation gives CASSPLTTNAAGGPMHTQYF.